The next 16 T cell receptor beta chains were all read from a single sample in a study of T cell repertoires in cytomegalovirus infection. Each CDR3 protein gets one entry after TCRdb re-called the reads with MiXCR. Here the sample spans 80,000 or so distinct CDR3 sequences, 20% to 30% being singletons. No antigen has been assigned to these receptors. Sequenced material: CD8+ T cells from cultured PBMCs, taken from culture after CMV antigen stimulation. The receptors were gathered from a human donor in good health (CMV status not recorded). Some clones in this sample may be carry-over from other donors' samples.

A few counts support this clonotype. The V call is TRBV28, the J call TRBJ2-4; possibly TRBD2 for D (5 bases). The CDR3 covers 16 residues. The germline V gene has CDR1 MDHEN and CDR2 SYDVKM. Deletions cut 5 bases from V and 2 bases from J, with 16 bases between. As DNA, the CDR3 is TGTGCCAGCAGTCCCCTCGAGGGTATAACCAAAAACATTCAGTACTTC. This gives the protein CASSPLEGITKNIQYF.

To note about this clonotype: This may be a read error, as it is one base from a much larger clone. The chain carries TRBV6-4 and TRBJ2-3; TRBD2 matches 9 bases. The CDR3 is 16 amino acids. Germline CDR1 MRHNA, CDR2 SNTAGT. The trim removed 7 bases at V and 2 bases at J, leaving 10 bases unmatched. Written as DNA, the CDR3 is TGTGCCAGCACTAGCGGGGAGTCACCTAACACAGATACGCAGTATTTT. Residues: CASTSGESPNTDTQYF.

The CDR3 nucleotides are TGCGCCAGCAGCCAAGTTGGGGCGAGCGGGAGCTACGAGCAGTACTTC. Translating gives CASSQVGASGSYEQYF. This rearrangement joins TRBV4-3 to TRBJ2-7, with 8 bases aligning to TRBD2. V dropped 1 base and J dropped 3; count of bases not matched to a gene: 8. Per the germline V gene, CDR1 is LGHNA and CDR2 is YSLEER. The CDR3 spans 16 residues.

This chain uses TRBV2 with TRBJ1-1; tentative D call: TRBD1 (5 bases). Trimming cost V 6 bases and J 8 bases, with 13 bases left between them. Germline assignment: CDR1 SNHLY and CDR2 FYNNEI. The CDR3 is made up of 12 amino acids. The CDR3 DNA follows: TGTGCCAGCAGGGTGCGGGGGACCGAAGCTTTCTTT. Its translation: CASRVRGTEAFF. Full variable domain (missing parts from reference TRBV2 and TRBJ1-1): EPEVTQTPSHQVTQMGQEVILRCVPISNHLYFYWYRQILGQKVEFLVSFYNNEISEKSEIFDDQFSVERPDGSNFTLKIRSTKLEDSAMYFCASRVRGTEAFFGQGTRLTVV.

Many counts were recorded for this clonotype. The chain is built from TRBV12-3 or TRBV12-4 and TRBJ2-5; perhaps D is TRBD1 or TRBD2 (5 bases each). Trimming took off 3 bases at V and 4 bases at J, with 12 bases between the two ends. This CDR3 comprises 14 residues. The chain's CDR3 is CASSFTGTGETQYF. The CDR3 bases are TGTGCCAGCAGTTTCACCGGGACCGGAGAGACCCAGTACTTC.

This clonotype was recorded many times. This CDR3 is CASGGGTEAFF. CDR3 sequence (DNA): TGTGCCAGCGGGGGAGGGACTGAAGCTTTCTTT. The rearrangement uses TRBV7-9 and TRBJ1-1, with D possibly TRBD1 on 5 matching bases. Germline V gives CDR1 SEHNR, CDR2 FQNEAQ (reference sequence). V gave up 8 bases and J gave up 5 bases, with 9 bases separating them. There are 11 residues in the CDR3.

For the CDR3, the DNA is TGTGCCAGCAGTTTAGCGGTCCCCTACAATGAGCAGTTCTTC. It is translated as CASSLAVPYNEQFF. This chain connects TRBV27 to TRBJ2-1; no definite D call. Germline CDR1 is MNHEY and CDR2 is SMNVEV (reference sequence). The CDR3 has 14 residues. V was cut by 2 bases and J by 2 bases, with 7 bases left in between.

This clonotype showed up many times. The chain joins TRBV19 to TRBJ1-5, with a tentative D call TRBD1 (5 bases). Germline V CDR1 and CDR2: LNHDA, SQIVND (reference sequence). The CDR3 sequence is 16 residues long. V was clipped by 5 bases and J by 3 bases, with 17 bases between them. CDR3 loop: CASSVPQGIPNQPQHF. Here the CDR3 DNA reads TGTGCCAGTAGTGTTCCTCAGGGAATTCCCAATCAGCCCCAGCATTTT.

This clonotype came up many times. The gene calls are TRBV6-1 and TRBJ2-7; D remains ambiguous. Germline V gene data show CDR1 as MNHNS and CDR2 as SASEGT. Trimming took 4 bases from V and 5 from J, leaving 6 bases between them. The CDR3 extends over 11 amino acids. CDR3 sequence (DNA): TGTGCCAGCAGTGGGGGAAACGAGCAGTACTTC. Translating gives CASSGGNEQYF.

This clonotype was counted only a few times. The chain is built from TRBV20-1 and TRBJ1-1, with a tentative D call TRBD1 (5 bases). The germline V and J ends were trimmed by 3 bases and 8 bases, with 16 bases remaining between them. CDR3 size: 13 residues. Germline CDR1 and CDR2: DFQATT and SNEGSKA (reference sequence). The CDR3 nucleotides read TGCAGTGCTAGGCCAAGGCAGGGTCCCGAAGCTTTCTTT. Translating gives CSARPRQGPEAFF.

This clonotype was counted at least ten times. The rearrangement joins TRBV29-1 to TRBJ1-3; D is unresolved. Germline assignment: CDR1 SQVTM and CDR2 ANQGSEA. V dropped 6 bases and J dropped 1 base, with 13 bases sitting between them. The CDR3 spans 14 residues. The CDR3 region has the DNA TGCAGCGTCGAGACCGGAATATCTGGAAACACCATATATTTT. Translating gives CSVETGISGNTIYF.

The chain recombines TRBV27 with TRBJ2-5; D unclear. Germline V gene lookup returns CDR1 MNHEY and CDR2 SMNVEV (reference sequence). This CDR3 is 16 amino acids long. Deletions cut 2 bases from V and 1 base from J, with 14 bases between. The CDR3 here is CASSLGSDSPQETQYF. The CDR3 DNA is TGTGCCAGCAGTTTAGGGTCCGATTCCCCCCAAGAGACCCAGTACTTC.

This clonotype has only a few counts. V is TRBV10-2 and J is TRBJ2-6; no clear D. Trimming removed 2 bases from V and 3 bases from J, with 2 bases in between. Germline lookup yields CDR1 WSHSY and CDR2 SAAADI. This CDR3 spans 13 amino acids. The DNA for the CDR3 is TGCGCCAGCAGTGAGAGTGGGGCCAACGTCCTGACTTTC. Translation gives CASSESGANVLTF.

The chain has TRBV5-1 and TRBJ2-1; tentative D call: TRBD1 (5 bases). CDR3 length: 15 amino acids. In germline, CDR1 is SGHRS, CDR2 YFSETQ. V was clipped by 3 bases and J by 9 bases, with 19 bases between them. CDR3 residues: CASSSGRVKVGEQFF. DNA for the CDR3: TGCGCCAGCAGCTCGGGCAGGGTGAAGGTTGGTGAGCAGTTCTTC. Supplemented by reference TRBV5-1 and TRBJ2-1, the full variable domain reads KAGVTQTPRYLIKTRGQQVTLSCSPISGHRSVSWYQQTPGQGLQFLFEYFSETQRNKGNFPGRFSGRQFSNSRSEMNVSTLELGDSALYLCASSSGRVKVGEQFFGPGTRLTVL.

The CDR3 protein is CASSQGLASYEQYF. CDR3 in DNA: TGTGCCAGCAGCCAAGGCCTAGCTTCCTACGAGCAGTACTTC. This chain joins TRBV3-1 and TRBJ2-7; perhaps TRBD2 as D (5 bases). There are 14 residues in the CDR3. Between the trimmed V and J ends, which lost 1 base and 1 base, there was a span of 8 bases. Germline-derived CDR1 and CDR2 are LGHDT and YNNKEL (reference sequence).

This clonotype was found many times. The chain has TRBV29-1 and TRBJ2-6, with 8 bases lining up with TRBD1. The germline V gene encodes CDR1 SQVTM and CDR2 ANQGSEA. This CDR3 comprises 15 residues. Unmatched junction bases numbered 4, after V lost 6 bases and J lost 0 bases. As DNA, the CDR3 is TGCAGCGTCGGACAGGGAGGCTCTGGGGCCAACGTCCTGACTTTC. This encodes CSVGQGGSGANVLTF.